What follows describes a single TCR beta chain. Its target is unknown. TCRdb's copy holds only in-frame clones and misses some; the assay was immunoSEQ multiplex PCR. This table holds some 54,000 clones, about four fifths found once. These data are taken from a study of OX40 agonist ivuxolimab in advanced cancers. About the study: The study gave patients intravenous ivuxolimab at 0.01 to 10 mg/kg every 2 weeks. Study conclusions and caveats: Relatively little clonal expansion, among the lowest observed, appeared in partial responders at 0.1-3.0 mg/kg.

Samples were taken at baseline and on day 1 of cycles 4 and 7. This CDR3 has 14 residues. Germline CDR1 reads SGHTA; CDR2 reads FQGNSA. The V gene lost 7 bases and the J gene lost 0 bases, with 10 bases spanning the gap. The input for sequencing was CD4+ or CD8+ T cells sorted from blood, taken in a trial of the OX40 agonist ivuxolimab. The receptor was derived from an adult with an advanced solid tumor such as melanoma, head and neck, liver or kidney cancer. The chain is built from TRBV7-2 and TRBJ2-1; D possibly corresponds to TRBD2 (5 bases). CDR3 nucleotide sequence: TGTGCCAGCACGAGGGCTCGCTCCTACAATGAGCAGTTCTTC. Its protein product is CASTRARSYNEQFF.